In its sample, the clone carrying this T cell receptor beta chain was seen many times. After removal of 7 bases from V and 10 bases from J, the junction contained 13 bases not matched to a gene. CDR3 length equals 14 residues. Germline CDR1 SGHVS, CDR2 FQNEAQ. In each case, RNA was isolated and then reverse transcribed into cDNA as the sequencing template. The data were produced by immunoSEQ multiplex PCR, yet TCRdb's version contains in-frame clones alone and is incomplete. The sample records some 120,000 clones, approximately 60% being singletons. Indicated treatment: oral pan-JAK inhibitor, 5-10 mg twice daily. These data come from a study of CD8+ T cells in alopecia areata.

Sequenced material: CD4+ T cells sorted from blood, taken at week 4, from a patient treated with tofacitinib. The V and J genes are TRBV7-8 and TRBJ2-1; TRBD1 matches at 7 bases. This receptor was obtained from a human donor with alopecia areata. CDR3 in amino acids: CASTKVDRDGEQFF. CDR3 in DNA: TGTGCCAGCACTAAAGTCGACAGGGACGGGGAGCAGTTCTTC.